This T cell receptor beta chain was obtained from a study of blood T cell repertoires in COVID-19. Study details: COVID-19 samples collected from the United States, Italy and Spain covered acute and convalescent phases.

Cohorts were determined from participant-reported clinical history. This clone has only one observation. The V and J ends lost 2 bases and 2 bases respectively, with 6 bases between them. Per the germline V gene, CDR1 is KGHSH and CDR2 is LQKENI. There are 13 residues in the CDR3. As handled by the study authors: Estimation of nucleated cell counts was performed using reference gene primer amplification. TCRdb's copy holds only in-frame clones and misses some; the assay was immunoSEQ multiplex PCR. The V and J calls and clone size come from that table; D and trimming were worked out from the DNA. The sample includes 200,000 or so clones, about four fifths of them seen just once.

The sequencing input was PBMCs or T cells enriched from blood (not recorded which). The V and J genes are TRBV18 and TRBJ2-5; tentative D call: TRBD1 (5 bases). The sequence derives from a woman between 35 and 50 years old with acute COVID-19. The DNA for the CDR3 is TGTGCCAGCTCACCAAGACAGCAAGAGACCCAGTACTTC. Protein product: CASSPRQQETQYF.